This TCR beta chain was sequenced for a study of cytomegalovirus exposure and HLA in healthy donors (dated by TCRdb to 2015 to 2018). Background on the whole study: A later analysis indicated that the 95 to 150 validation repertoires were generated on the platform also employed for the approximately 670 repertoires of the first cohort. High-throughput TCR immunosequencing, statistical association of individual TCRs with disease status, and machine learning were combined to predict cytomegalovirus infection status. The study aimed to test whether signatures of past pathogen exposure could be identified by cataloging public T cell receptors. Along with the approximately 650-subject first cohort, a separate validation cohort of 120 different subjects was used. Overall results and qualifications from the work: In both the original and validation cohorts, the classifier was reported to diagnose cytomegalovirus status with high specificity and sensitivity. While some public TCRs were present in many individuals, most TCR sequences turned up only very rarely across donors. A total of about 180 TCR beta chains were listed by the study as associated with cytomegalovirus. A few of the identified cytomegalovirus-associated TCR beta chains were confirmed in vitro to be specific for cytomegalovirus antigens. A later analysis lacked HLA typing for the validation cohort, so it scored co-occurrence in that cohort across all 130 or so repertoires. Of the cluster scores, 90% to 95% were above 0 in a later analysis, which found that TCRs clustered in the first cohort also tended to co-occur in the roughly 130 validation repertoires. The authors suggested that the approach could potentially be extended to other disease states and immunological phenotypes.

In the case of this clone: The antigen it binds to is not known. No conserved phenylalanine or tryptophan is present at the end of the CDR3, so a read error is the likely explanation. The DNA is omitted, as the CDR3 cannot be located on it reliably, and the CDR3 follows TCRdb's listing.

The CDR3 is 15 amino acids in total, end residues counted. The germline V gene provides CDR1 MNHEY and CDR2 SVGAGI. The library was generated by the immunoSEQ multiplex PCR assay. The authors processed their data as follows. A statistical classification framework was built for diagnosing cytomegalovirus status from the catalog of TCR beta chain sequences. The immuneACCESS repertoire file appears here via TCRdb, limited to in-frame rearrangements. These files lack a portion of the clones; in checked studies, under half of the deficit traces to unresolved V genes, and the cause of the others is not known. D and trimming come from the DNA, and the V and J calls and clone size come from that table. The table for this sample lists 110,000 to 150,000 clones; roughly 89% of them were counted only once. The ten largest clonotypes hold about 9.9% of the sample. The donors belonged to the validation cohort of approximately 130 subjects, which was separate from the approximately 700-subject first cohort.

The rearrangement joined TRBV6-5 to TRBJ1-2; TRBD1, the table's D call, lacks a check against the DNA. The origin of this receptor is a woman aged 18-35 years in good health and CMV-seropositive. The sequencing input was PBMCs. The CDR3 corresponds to CASSPGTGVASVGVV.